Below are 20 T cell receptor beta chains sequenced from a single sample in a study of shared clonotypes between healthy human individuals. Assay: immunoSEQ multiplex PCR; the TCRdb copy retains only in-frame clones and omits some. The repertoire consists of about 1.5 million clones, with roughly 97% occurring once and the leading ten covering roughly 1.2%. Input material: naive CD4+ T cells sorted from blood. Subset meaning: CD45RA+ positively selected. These receptors came from a man in his thirties or forties in good health.

The J gene is TRBJ1-5, the V gene TRBV28, with D maybe TRBD1 (6 bases). The V end lost 2 bases, the J end lost 7 bases, and 12 bases lay between the germline ends. Germline-derived CDR1 and CDR2 are MDHEN and SYDVKM. The CDR3 has 14 residues. The CDR3 DNA is TGTGCCAGCAGTTTACAACAGGGTAGGCAGCCCCAGCATTTT. The encoded protein is CASSLQQGRQPQHF.

The chain links TRBV13 to TRBJ2-2; D may be TRBD1 (5 bases). V was clipped by 3 bases and J by 4 bases, with 12 bases between them. CDR1 PRHDT and CDR2 FYEKMQ come from the germline V gene (reference sequence). CDR3 length: 15 amino acids. CDR3 coding DNA: TGTGCCAGCAGCTTGCAGGGCTGGCTCACCGGGGAGCTGTTTTTT. The encoded protein is CASSLQGWLTGELFF.

The gene calls are TRBV28 and TRBJ1-5; TRBD1 aligns across 9 bases. Trimming at V came to 5 bases and at J to 0 bases, leaving 8 bases not matched to a gene. The CDR3 has 17 residues. CDR1 is MDHEN, CDR2 SYDVKM, per germline. CDR3 DNA: TGTGCCAGCAGTATGCTGGGACAGGGAAATAGCAATCAGCCCCAGCATTTT. Protein: CASSMLGQGNSNQPQHF.

The rearrangement uses TRBV27 and TRBJ1-5, with D unresolved. Germline V gene lookup returns CDR1 MNHEY and CDR2 SMNVEV (reference sequence). Trimming took off 1 base at V and 6 bases at J, with 7 bases between the two ends. There are 13 residues in the CDR3. CDR3 amino acids: CASSLWRGQPQHF. As DNA, the CDR3 is TGTGCCAGCAGTTTATGGCGGGGTCAGCCCCAGCATTTT.

The rearrangement uses TRBV5-4 and TRBJ2-5; D is perhaps TRBD1 (6 bases). Germline CDR1 is SGHNT and CDR2 is YYREEE (reference sequence). Trimming cost V 4 bases and J 6 bases, with 19 bases left between them. The CDR3 extends over 15 amino acids. Here the CDR3 DNA reads TGTGCCAGCAGCCCGACCCAGGGGCTGTTGCAGACCCAGTACTTC. Protein product: CASSPTQGLLQTQYF.

This CDR3 reads CASSGETNYGYTF. As DNA, the CDR3 is TGTGCCAGCAGTGGGGAGACTAACTATGGCTACACCTTC. The rearrangement uses TRBV2 and TRBJ1-2; D is unclear. This CDR3 comprises 13 residues. Trimming stripped 4 bases from V and 0 bases from J, with 6 bases between. Germline CDR1 reads SNHLY; CDR2 reads FYNNEI.

V gene TRBV7-8 combines with J gene TRBJ2-7, with a weak D call TRBD2 (6 bases). Trimming removed 3 bases from V and 3 bases from J, with 18 bases in between. Germline V CDR1 and CDR2: SGHVS, FQNEAQ. The CDR3 totals 16 residues. The CDR3 sequence is CASSLMLARYLYEQYF. The CDR3 region has the DNA TGTGCCAGCAGCTTGATGCTAGCGCGCTACCTCTACGAGCAGTACTTC.

The gene calls are TRBV5-6 and TRBJ2-2, with 10 nucleotides matching TRBD2. The CDR3 consists of 14 residues. Germline CDR1 is SGHDT and CDR2 is YYEEEE. J was trimmed by 6 bases and V by 4 bases; bases with no gene match: 3. The CDR3 nucleotides are TGTGCCAGCAGCCTTAGCGGGAGGCCCGGGGAGCTGTTTTTT. Protein: CASSLSGRPGELFF. The full variable domain, rest sourced from reference TRBV5-6 and TRBJ2-2, is DAGVTQSPTHLIKTRGQQVTLRCSPKSGHDTVSWYQQALGQGPQFIFQYYEEEERQRGNFPDRFSGHQFPNYSSELNVNALLLGDSALYLCASSLSGRPGELFFGEGSRLTVL.

This clone was recorded once. The chain couples TRBV10-3 to TRBJ2-7; no definite D call. There are 15 residues in the CDR3. V lost 8 bases, J lost 2 bases, and 19 bases lay in between. Germline loops: CDR1 ENHRY, CDR2 SYGVKD. The CDR3 region has the DNA TGTGCCATCCCTAGAAGGTCCAGCACCGCCTACGAGCAGTACTTC. It encodes CAIPRRSSTAYEQYF.

J is TRBJ1-1 and V is TRBV9; possible D gene TRBD1, 6 bases. CDR3 size: 14 residues. Trimming took off 6 bases at V and 0 bases at J, with 12 bases between the two ends. CDR1 and CDR2 from the germline V gene are SGDLS and YYNGEE. DNA of the CDR3: TGTGCCAGCACTCTTGGGGGCATGAACACTGAAGCTTTCTTT. Its protein is CASTLGGMNTEAFF.

The chain carries TRBV7-6 and TRBJ2-7; D is undetermined. Germline-derived CDR1 and CDR2 are SGHVS and FNYEAQ. CDR3 length: 17 residues. Trimming removed 3 bases at V and 6 bases at J, with 24 bases between. The CDR3 sequence is CASSFGQSSWVGSEQYF. CDR3 nucleotide sequence: TGTGCCAGCAGCTTTGGGCAGTCTTCATGGGTGGGGTCCGAGCAGTACTTC.

The chain is built from TRBV18 and TRBJ2-7; 9 nucleotides agree with TRBD2. The V gene end was trimmed by 4 bases and the J gene end by 0 bases; junction bases not matched to a gene: 13. The CDR3 runs 18 residues. Germline CDR1 is KGHSH and CDR2 is LQKENI. CDR3 loop: CASSQKTTSGHLSYEQYF. CDR3 in DNA: TGTGCCAGCTCACAAAAAACGACTAGCGGCCACCTCTCCTACGAGCAGTACTTC.

V usage is TRBV5-6 and J usage is TRBJ2-3; 8 nucleotides agree with TRBD2. CDR3 length: 15 amino acids. Germline V gene lookup returns CDR1 SGHDT and CDR2 YYEEEE. Germline trimming cut 4 bases from V and 5 bases from J; bases unmatched to any gene: 9. The CDR3 reads CASSPGTRGLDTQYF. In DNA form, the CDR3 reads TGTGCCAGCAGCCCCGGGACTAGAGGATTAGATACGCAGTATTTT.

The chain employs TRBV29-1 and TRBJ2-5, with D possibly being TRBD1 (5 bases). Germline values: CDR1 SQVTM, CDR2 ANQGSEA. V shed 1 base and J shed 3 bases, with 9 bases lying between them. CDR3 size: 13 residues. CDR3 coding DNA: TGCAGCGTTGAAGTGCCAGGGAAAGAGACCCAGTACTTC. Translating gives CSVEVPGKETQYF.

The CDR3 DNA is TGTGCCTGTTCCGAGTTGGGGCCCCAGCATTTT. It yields the protein CACSELGPQHF. The chain uses TRBV19 and TRBJ1-5; D is uncertain. Between the trimmed V and J ends, which lost 11 bases and 9 bases, there was a span of 14 bases. The germline V gene encodes CDR1 LNHDA and CDR2 SQIVND (reference sequence). The CDR3 contains 11 residues. Full variable domain (missing parts from reference TRBV19 and TRBJ1-5): DGGITQSPKYLFRKEGQNVTLSCEQNLNHDAMYWYRQDPGQGLRLIYYSQIVNDFQKGDIAEGYSVSREKKESFPLTVTSAQKNPTAFYLCACSELGPQHFGDGTRLSIL.

The chain recombines TRBV6-5 with TRBJ2-7, with TRBD2 matching 8 bases. The CDR3 runs to 14 residues. The V segment lost 4 bases and the J segment 2 bases; nucleotides outside the gene matches: 4. Germline CDR1 and CDR2: MNHEY and SVGAGI. Here the CDR3 reads CASSLVSGAYEQYF. The DNA of the CDR3 is TGTGCCAGCAGTTTGGTTAGCGGGGCCTACGAGCAGTACTTC.

On this clone itself: The sample contains more than one DNA sequence encoding this CDR3. This chain joins TRBV29-1 and TRBJ2-1; 16 nucleotides line up with TRBD2. This CDR3 spans 15 amino acids. V dropped 6 bases and J dropped 4; count of bases not matched to a gene: 3. In germline, CDR1 is SQVTM, CDR2 ANQGSEA. CDR3 nucleotides: TGCAGCGTGGGGACTAGCGGGAGGGCGTACAATGAGCAGTTCTTC. This translates into CSVGTSGRAYNEQFF.

This chain uses TRBV11-3 with TRBJ2-5, with 8 bases identical to TRBD1. The CDR3 spans 16 residues. The V and J ends lost 1 base and 5 bases, in that order; junction bases with no gene match: 9. The germline V gene has CDR1 SGHNT and CDR2 YENEEA. The DNA of the CDR3 is TGTGCCAGCAGCTTAGCGTACGACAGGGGTGGGGAGACCCAGTACTTC. Translating gives CASSLAYDRGGETQYF.

Comments on this clone: Other DNA sequences in the sample encode the same CDR3. The rearrangement links TRBV7-9 to TRBJ1-5; D not resolved. Trimming stripped 2 bases from V and 5 bases from J, with 7 bases between. CDR1 SEHNR and CDR2 FQNEAQ come from the germline V gene (reference sequence). This CDR3 contains 13 residues. CDR3 sequence (DNA): TGTGCCAGCAGCTTAAGAGGAGATCAGCCCCAGCATTTT. It yields the protein CASSLRGDQPQHF.

This chain joins TRBV4-3 and TRBJ1-4; possibly TRBD1 for D (5 bases). V was trimmed by 3 bases and J by 0 bases, leaving 8 bases between them. This CDR3 region has 15 residues. The germline V gene has CDR1 LGHNA and CDR2 YSLEER. The CDR3 loop is CASSHSRATNEKLFF. CDR3 sequence (DNA): TGCGCCAGCAGCCATTCCAGGGCAACTAATGAAAAACTGTTTTTT.